This T cell receptor beta chain is from a study of a mutant IDH1 vaccine in newly diagnosed glioma. The sample's time point: week 5, during vaccination. Every vaccine dose comprised 300 ug of mutant IDH1 20-mer peptide plus topical imiquimod. Sequencing was performed with immunoSEQ multiplex PCR; in TCRdb, only in-frame clones are kept and a portion is missing. The sample carries tens of thousands of clones, approximately 80% recorded once. This clone appeared once. The antigen is unknown. Trimming removed 6 bases from V and 2 bases from J, with 14 bases in between. CDR1 is MNHEY, CDR2 SMNVEV, per germline (reference sequence). The CDR3 consists of 15 residues. Notes on the study in general: Evidence of vaccine-induced immune responses was documented in approximately 93% of patients. Pseudoprogression seemed unrelated to changes in top peripheral T cell clonotypes.

This TCR came from a man aged 40-49 years with glioma. Some clones in this sample may be carry-over from other donors' samples. The sample consisted of PBMCs, taken from a glioma patient whose treatment included an IDH1 peptide vaccine. This chain links TRBV27 with TRBJ1-5; possible D gene TRBD1, 5 bases. The CDR3 DNA is TGTGCCAGCAGGGGCGCAGGGTTGGGCAATCAGCCCCAGCATTTT. Protein sequence: CASRGAGLGNQPQHF.